Each of the 19 T cell receptor beta chains below was sequenced from the same sample in a study of blood T cell repertoires in COVID-19. Libraries were prepared by immunoSEQ multiplex PCR; TCRdb keeps only in-frame clonotypes and omits some of them. The sample lists some 65,000 clones, 85% seen once, with around 2.9% in the top ten. The sequenced sample was peripheral blood. These TCRs come from a man older than 75 with acute or convalescent COVID-19.

This clone has just a few counts. The CDR3 nucleotides read TGTGCCAGCAGCTTAGAATTTGGTGGGGGCGGCCAGCCCCAGCATTTT. Its translation: CASSLEFGGGGQPQHF. This sequence joins TRBV7-8 and TRBJ1-5; perhaps TRBD1 as D (6 bases). The V gene's germline CDR1 is SGHVS and CDR2 FQNEAQ. This CDR3 is built from 16 residues. The V end was cut by 1 base, the J end by 7 bases, with 17 bases between.

The rearrangement links TRBV6-5 to TRBJ2-1, with 8 positions matching TRBD1. CDR1 and CDR2 from the germline V gene are MNHEY and SVGAGI. Germline trimming cut 0 bases from V and 6 bases from J; bases unmatched to any gene: 7. This CDR3 contains 16 residues. The CDR3 DNA reads as TGTGCCAGCAGTTACTCGGGCAGGGGGCTGTTCAATGAGCAGTTCTTC. The encoded protein is CASSYSGRGLFNEQFF.

V gene TRBV19 combines with J gene TRBJ1-5, with D tentatively TRBD1 (6 bases). V was cut by 6 bases and J by 0 bases, with 12 bases left in between. CDR3 length: 15 amino acids. Germline V lookup: CDR1 LNHDA, CDR2 SQIVND (reference sequence). For the CDR3, the DNA is TGTGCCAGTAGGGACAGTCCGTATAGCAATCAGCCCCAGCATTTT. Its translation is CASRDSPYSNQPQHF.

The CDR3 DNA reads TGCGCCAGCAGTGTTTGGGGGGGCGCGGAGGCCGGGGAGCTGTTTTTT. This sequence encodes CASSVWGGAEAGELFF. The chain joins TRBV5-1 to TRBJ2-2; possible D gene TRBD2, 7 bases. Germline assignment: CDR1 SGHRS and CDR2 YFSETQ. Deletions cut 5 bases from V and 6 bases from J, with 20 bases between. The CDR3 is made up of 16 amino acids.

The chain is built from TRBV27 and TRBJ1-1, with 8 bases matching TRBD1. Germline CDR1 MNHEY, CDR2 SMNVEV (reference sequence). The V gene end was trimmed by 2 bases and the J gene end by 6 bases; junction bases not matched to a gene: 8. The CDR3 sequence is 15 residues long. The CDR3 here is CASSLQPDRASEAFF. The DNA for the CDR3 is TGTGCCAGCAGTTTACAACCGGACAGGGCATCTGAAGCTTTCTTT.

The genes are TRBV18 and TRBJ1-2; the D is unclear. V dropped 3 bases and J dropped 4 bases, with 12 bases sitting between them. Germline CDR1 and CDR2: KGHSH and LQKENI. There are 14 residues in the CDR3. The CDR3 DNA sequence: TGTGCCAGCTCACCCCGAGATGTCGGCTATGGCTACACCTTC. It encodes CASSPRDVGYGYTF.

The V gene is TRBV5-4, the J gene TRBJ2-2, with 7 bases lining up with TRBD1. Trimming at V came to 4 bases and at J to 1 base, leaving 7 bases not matched to a gene. This CDR3 is built from 16 residues. Germline CDR1 is SGHNT and CDR2 is YYREEE (reference sequence). The CDR3, as DNA: TGTGCCAGCAGCACGGGTCGGACAGGGAACACCGGGGAGCTGTTTTTT. It encodes CASSTGRTGNTGELFF. Looking up the rest from reference TRBV5-4 and TRBJ2-2 gives the full variable domain: ETGVTQSPTHLIKTRGQQVTLRCSSQSGHNTVSWYQQALGQGPQFIFQYYREEENGRGNFPPRFSGLQFPNYSSELNVNALELDDSALYLCASSTGRTGNTGELFFGEGSRLTVL.

V and J are TRBV27 and TRBJ1-5, with 9 bases that match TRBD1. This CDR3 has 14 residues. V lost 3 bases and J lost 4; bases outside the gene matches: 1. CDR1 MNHEY and CDR2 SMNVEV come from the germline V gene (reference sequence). In DNA form, the CDR3 reads TGTGCCAGCAGTTTGGGGACAGGGAATCAGCCCCAGCATTTT. Translating it yields CASSLGTGNQPQHF.

The J gene is TRBJ1-5, the V gene TRBV14; D ambiguous. This CDR3 contains 13 residues. Deletions cut 1 base from V and 11 bases from J, with 12 bases between. Germline V CDR1 and CDR2: SGHDN, FVKESK. CDR3 region: CASSQAPLGAQHF. CDR3 in DNA: TGTGCCAGCAGCCAAGCACCTCTCGGGGCCCAGCATTTT.

This chain connects TRBV5-6 to TRBJ2-1; D might be TRBD2 (5 bases). The CDR3 sequence is 15 residues long. Germline-derived CDR1 and CDR2 are SGHDT and YYEEEE. V was cut by 6 bases and J by 2 bases, with 15 bases left in between. CDR3 in amino acids: CASIPRGVTYNEQFF. As DNA, the CDR3 is TGTGCCAGCATCCCCCGGGGAGTGACCTACAATGAGCAGTTCTTC.

This chain connects TRBV27 to TRBJ2-7; 8 nucleotides match TRBD1. Germline CDR1 reads MNHEY; CDR2 reads SMNVEV (reference sequence). The trim removed 4 bases at V and 3 bases at J, leaving 5 bases unmatched. This CDR3 has 14 amino acids. CDR3 sequence: CASSSWDRSYEQYF. CDR3 sequence (DNA): TGTGCCAGCAGTTCGTGGGACAGGAGCTACGAGCAGTACTTC.

The chain links TRBV15 to TRBJ2-7; 9 bases are a match to TRBD1. CDR3 size: 15 residues. Looked up from germline, CDR1 is LNHNV and CDR2 is YYDKDF (reference sequence). V lost 1 base to trimming and J lost 5 bases; unmatched junction nucleotides: 6. The DNA of the CDR3 is TGTGCCACCAGCAGAGCCGGGACAGGGAGGAACGAGCAGTACTTC. Its translation: CATSRAGTGRNEQYF.

The rearrangement joins TRBV2 to TRBJ2-7; 8 nucleotides align to TRBD1. With V trimmed by 5 bases and J by 6 bases, 6 bases remained unmatched. CDR1 is SNHLY, CDR2 FYNNEI, per germline. The CDR3 loop spans 13 amino acids. In DNA form, the CDR3 reads TGTGCCAGCAGTTTCGACAGGGGCCTCGAGCAGTACTTC. Residues: CASSFDRGLEQYF.

The table lists this clone with a few counts. This rearrangement joins TRBV2 to TRBJ1-6; 11 bases are shared with TRBD1. Germline V gene lookup returns CDR1 SNHLY and CDR2 FYNNEI. The CDR3 is made up of 14 amino acids. The ends lost 10 bases at V and 7 bases at J; junction bases unmatched: 6. The CDR3 reads CATRGTGGNSPLHF. The CDR3 coding sequence is TGTGCCACCAGGGGGACAGGGGGAAATTCACCCCTCCACTTT.

The rearrangement joins TRBV5-1 to TRBJ2-1, with D tentatively TRBD2 (6 bases). Germline CDR1 reads SGHRS; CDR2 reads YFSETQ. This CDR3 comprises 11 residues. V lost 5 bases to trimming and J lost 7 bases, with 7 bases between them. The CDR3 bases are TGCGCCAGCAGGGAGGGGAATGAGCAGTTCTTC. This codes for CASREGNEQFF.

The chain has TRBV30 and TRBJ1-1; TRBD1 might be the D (5 bases). In germline, CDR1 is GTSNPN, CDR2 SVGIG (reference sequence). The CDR3 covers 12 residues. The germline V and J ends were trimmed by 5 bases and 3 bases, with 10 bases remaining between them. This CDR3 reads CAWGAGDTEAFF. The CDR3 region has the DNA TGTGCCTGGGGGGCGGGTGACACTGAAGCTTTCTTT.

This chain links TRBV29-1 with TRBJ1-1; a weak D match, TRBD1 (5 bases). The germline V gene encodes CDR1 SQVTM and CDR2 ANQGSEA. V was shortened by 4 bases and J by 5 bases, with 17 bases between the two germline ends. The CDR3 runs to 14 residues. The CDR3 reads CSVGGFQGGTEAFF. For the CDR3, the DNA is TGCAGCGTTGGGGGCTTCCAGGGAGGTACTGAAGCTTTCTTT.

V is TRBV4-1 and J is TRBJ2-3, with 10 nucleotides matching TRBD2. The CDR3 consists of 16 residues. In germline, CDR1 is MGHRA, CDR2 YSYEKL. V shed 1 base, J shed 6 bases, and the junction held 7 bases outside the gene matches. The CDR3 loop is CASSQVAGLAADTQYF. CDR3 nucleotides: TGCGCCAGCAGCCAAGTTGCCGGACTAGCGGCGGATACGCAGTATTTT.

V is TRBV30 and J is TRBJ2-1; 9 positions match TRBD1. The germline CDR1 and CDR2 sequences are GTSNPN and SVGIG (reference sequence). V dropped 5 bases and J dropped 9; count of bases not matched to a gene: 14. This CDR3 spans 15 amino acids. CDR3 sequence: CAWGPGTGFFSEQFF. The CDR3 DNA reads TGTGCCTGGGGCCCCGGGACAGGGTTCTTTAGTGAGCAGTTCTTC. The whole variable domain, filled in from reference TRBV30 and TRBJ2-1, reads SQTIHQWPATLVQPVGSPLSLECTVEGTSNPNLYWYRQAAGRGLQLLFYSVGIGQISSEVPQNLSASRPQDRQFILSSKKLLLSDSGFYLCAWGPGTGFFSEQFFGPGTRLTVL.